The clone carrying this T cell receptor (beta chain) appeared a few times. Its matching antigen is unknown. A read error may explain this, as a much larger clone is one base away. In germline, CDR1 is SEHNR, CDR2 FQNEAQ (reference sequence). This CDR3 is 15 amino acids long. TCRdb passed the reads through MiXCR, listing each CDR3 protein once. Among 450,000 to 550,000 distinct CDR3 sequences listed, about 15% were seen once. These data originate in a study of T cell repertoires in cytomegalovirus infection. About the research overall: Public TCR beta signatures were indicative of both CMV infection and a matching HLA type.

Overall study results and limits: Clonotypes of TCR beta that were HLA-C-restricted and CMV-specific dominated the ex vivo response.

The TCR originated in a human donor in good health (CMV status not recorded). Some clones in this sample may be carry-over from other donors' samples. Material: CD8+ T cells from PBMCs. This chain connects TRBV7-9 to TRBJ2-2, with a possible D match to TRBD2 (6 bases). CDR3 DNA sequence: TGTGCCAACAGCTTCCGGAGGGGCTACACCGGGGAGCTGTTTTTT. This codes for CANSFRRGYTGELFF.